Below, 12 T cell receptor beta chains from the same sample are listed, as sequenced in a study of technical replicates of blood from a few donors. Using immunoSEQ multiplex PCR, the repertoire was profiled, and TCRdb retains in-frame clones only, with some absent. Found here are 80,000 or so clones, about 81% of them singletons; the top ten hold roughly 4%. The material sequenced was PBMCs. These receptors came from a human donor in good health. Some clones in this sample may be carry-over from other donors' samples.

The chain combines TRBV15 with TRBJ1-2, with TRBD1 matching 9 bases. The CDR3 runs to 16 residues. Germline V gene sequence: CDR1 LNHNV, CDR2 YYDKDF (reference sequence). The trim removed 3 bases at V and 2 bases at J, leaving 7 bases unmatched. CDR3 bases: TGTGCCACCAGCAGCCATCCGACAGGGGGAAACTATGGCTACACCTTC. Translation gives CATSSHPTGGNYGYTF.

The chain employs TRBV30 and TRBJ2-4; D is ambiguous. The ends were cut back, 5 bases at V and 5 bases at J, with 13 bases in the middle. This CDR3 contains 13 residues. Germline values: CDR1 GTSNPN, CDR2 SVGIG (reference sequence). CDR3 nucleotides: TGTGCCTGGTTGGCAGAACAGCAAAACATTCAGTACTTC. As protein: CAWLAEQQNIQYF.

This clone was detected once. The rearrangement joins TRBV27 to TRBJ1-6; D gene uncertain. CDR3 size: 15 residues. Trimming stripped 5 bases from V and 10 bases from J, with 18 bases between. CDR1 and CDR2 from the germline V gene are MNHEY and SMNVEV (reference sequence). This chain's CDR3 is CASSRLDPVRSPLHF. In DNA form, the CDR3 reads TGTGCCAGCAGTCGCCTAGACCCGGTGAGGTCACCCCTCCACTTT.

The chain employs TRBV11-3 and TRBJ2-3; D is perhaps TRBD2 (6 bases). CDR1 and CDR2 (germline): SGHNT, YENEEA. V gave up 5 bases and J gave up 1 base, with 13 bases separating them. The CDR3 has 15 amino acids. The CDR3 DNA is TGTGCCAGCAGCCCCTCGGGGGATCGCACAGATACGCAGTATTTT. Its translation: CASSPSGDRTDTQYF.

This clone was counted a single time. The rearrangement joins TRBV4-1 to TRBJ1-1, with TRBD1 matching over 8 bases. Germline CDR1 MGHRA, CDR2 YSYEKL. With 1 base clipped from V and 3 bases from J, the junction kept 7 bases outside the gene matches. CDR3 size: 16 residues. The chain's CDR3 is CASSQVGRGQDTEAFF. The CDR3 DNA follows: TGCGCCAGCAGCCAAGTAGGCAGGGGGCAGGACACTGAAGCTTTCTTT.

The genes are TRBV4-2 and TRBJ2-4; 12 positions agree with TRBD2. Germline CDR1 is LGHNA and CDR2 is YNFKEQ. The CDR3 totals 17 residues. The J segment lost 3 bases and the V segment lost 2 bases, leaving 5 bases of the junction unmatched. Here the CDR3 DNA reads TGTGCCAGCAGCCAAACTAGCGGGGGGATAGGCAAAAACATTCAGTACTTC. Its translation: CASSQTSGGIGKNIQYF.

The chain employs TRBV28 and TRBJ1-2; D is possibly TRBD1 (5 bases). This CDR3 spans 15 amino acids. Germline V gene sequence: CDR1 MDHEN, CDR2 SYDVKM. Between the trimmed V and J ends, which lost 7 bases and 2 bases, there was a span of 17 bases. The CDR3 is CASTRGGGHNYGYTF. The CDR3 nucleotides are TGTGCCAGCACCCGGGGAGGAGGACACAACTATGGCTACACCTTC.

This clone was counted a few times. CDR3 protein: CASLPGRMNTEAFF. In DNA, the CDR3 is TGTGCCAGCCTGCCAGGTCGAATGAACACTGAAGCTTTCTTT. The genes are TRBV7-9 and TRBJ1-1, with unresolved D. Trimming took off 8 bases at V and 0 bases at J, with 13 bases between the two ends. The germline gives CDR1 SEHNR, CDR2 FQNEAQ (reference sequence). The CDR3 sequence is 14 residues long.

This chain links TRBV6-1 with TRBJ2-3; 7 nucleotides agree with TRBD1. The CDR3 extends over 15 amino acids. Germline V gene data show CDR1 as MNHNS and CDR2 as SASEGT. V lost 6 bases and J lost 2; bases outside the gene matches: 8. In nucleotides, the CDR3 is TGTGCCAGCAGAGATAGAGGGACAGCCACAGATACGCAGTATTTT. It codes for CASRDRGTATDTQYF.

The V gene is TRBV10-3, the J gene TRBJ2-7; D perhaps matches TRBD1 (6 bases). The germline gives CDR1 ENHRY, CDR2 SYGVKD. Trimming pared 7 bases from V and 0 bases from J, leaving 10 bases between. This CDR3 contains 13 residues. The chain's CDR3 is CAINAGDSYEQYF. The CDR3 DNA reads TGTGCCATCAACGCAGGGGACTCCTACGAGCAGTACTTC.

The chain recombines TRBV6-1 with TRBJ1-1; 9 bases match TRBD1. Germline V gene sequence: CDR1 MNHNS, CDR2 SASEGT. V lost 2 bases, J lost 6 bases, and 10 bases stayed unmatched. The CDR3 has 16 amino acids. The CDR3 loop reads CASSETNRGLGAEAFF. CDR3 nucleotide sequence: TGTGCCAGCAGTGAAACAAACAGGGGGCTGGGGGCTGAAGCTTTCTTT.

In the case of this clone: One junction end does not reproduce the germline sequence, and a read error may be involved. J is TRBJ1-2 and V is TRBV30; TRBD1 aligns across 8 bases. Germline V CDR1 and CDR2: GTSNPN, SVGIG (reference sequence). This CDR3 has 11 amino acids. DNA for the CDR3: TGTGCCTGGAGTCATCCAGGGGGCGCTTTCTTC. As protein: CAWSHPGGAFF.